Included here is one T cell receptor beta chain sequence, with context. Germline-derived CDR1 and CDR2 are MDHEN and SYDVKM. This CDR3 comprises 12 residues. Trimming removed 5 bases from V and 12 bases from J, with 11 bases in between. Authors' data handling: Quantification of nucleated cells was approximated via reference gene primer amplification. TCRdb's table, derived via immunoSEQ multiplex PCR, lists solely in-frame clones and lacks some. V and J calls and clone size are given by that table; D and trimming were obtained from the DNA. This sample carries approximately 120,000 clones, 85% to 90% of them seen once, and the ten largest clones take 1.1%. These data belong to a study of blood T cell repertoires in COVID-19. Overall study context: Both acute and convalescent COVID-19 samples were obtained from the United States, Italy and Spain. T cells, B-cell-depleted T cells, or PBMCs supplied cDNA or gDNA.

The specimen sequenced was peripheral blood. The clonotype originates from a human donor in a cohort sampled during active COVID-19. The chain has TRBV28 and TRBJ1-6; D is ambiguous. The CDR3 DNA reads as TGTGCCAGCAGTGAAGCTGAGGGACCCCTCCACTTT. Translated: CASSEAEGPLHF.